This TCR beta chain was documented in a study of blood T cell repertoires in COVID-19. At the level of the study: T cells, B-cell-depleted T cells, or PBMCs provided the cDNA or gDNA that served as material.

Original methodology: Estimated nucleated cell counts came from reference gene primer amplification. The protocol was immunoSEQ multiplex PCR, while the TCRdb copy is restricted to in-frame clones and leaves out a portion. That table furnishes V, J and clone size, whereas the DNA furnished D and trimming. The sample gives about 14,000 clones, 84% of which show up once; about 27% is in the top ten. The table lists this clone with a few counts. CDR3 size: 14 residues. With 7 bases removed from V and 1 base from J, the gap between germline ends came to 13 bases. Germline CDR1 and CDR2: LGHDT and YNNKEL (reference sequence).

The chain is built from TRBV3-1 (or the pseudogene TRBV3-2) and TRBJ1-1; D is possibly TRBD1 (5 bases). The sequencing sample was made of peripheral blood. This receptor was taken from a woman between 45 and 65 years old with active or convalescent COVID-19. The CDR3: CASTRGGRNTEAFF. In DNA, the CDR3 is TGTGCCAGCACCCGGGGCGGGAGGAACACTGAAGCTTTCTTT.